Shown below are 18 T cell receptor beta chains from a single sample sequenced in a study of OX40 agonist ivuxolimab in advanced cancers. Assay used: immunoSEQ multiplex PCR; TCRdb lists only in-frame clones, some missing. In the table there are over 75,000 clones, around 87% of which are singletons. The source was CD4+ or CD8+ T cells sorted from blood, collected in a trial of the OX40 agonist ivuxolimab. These receptor sequences come from an adult with an advanced solid tumor such as melanoma, head and neck, liver or kidney cancer.

The rearrangement uses TRBV30 and TRBJ1-2; no clear D. V lost 0 bases to trimming and J lost 6 bases, with 2 bases between them. Germline V CDR1 and CDR2: GTSNPN, SVGIG (reference sequence). The CDR3 contains 10 residues. CDR3 protein: CAWSVNGYTF. The CDR3 DNA reads as TGTGCCTGGAGTGTAAATGGCTACACCTTC.

This chain uses TRBV25-1 with TRBJ1-1; D is undetermined. This CDR3 is 16 amino acids long. Germline CDR1 and CDR2: MGHDK and SYGVNS. The germline V and J ends were trimmed by 7 bases and 3 bases, with 21 bases remaining between them. In DNA, the CDR3 is TGTGCCAGCACCCCCCCCCTCAGTTTCGGGGACACTGAAGCTTTCTTT. Residues: CASTPPLSFGDTEAFF.

The chain uses TRBV5-1 and TRBJ1-2; no reliable D call. Germline lookup yields CDR1 SGHRS and CDR2 YFSETQ. The CDR3 extends over 13 amino acids. With 0 bases removed from V and 8 bases from J, the gap between germline ends came to 11 bases. DNA of the CDR3: TGCGCCAGCAGCTTGGGACCCGGAGGGGGCTACACCTTC. Encoded protein: CASSLGPGGGYTF.

CDR3 DNA: TGCGCCAGCAGCCGACAGGGCGAGCCCGGGGAGCTGTTTTTT. This encodes CASSRQGEPGELFF. The rearrangement links TRBV4-1 to TRBJ2-2; 7 bases fit TRBD1. J was trimmed by 6 bases and V by 4 bases; bases with no gene match: 5. The CDR3 consists of 14 residues. Germline V gene sequence: CDR1 MGHRA, CDR2 YSYEKL.

Here the CDR3 DNA reads TGTGCCAGCAGCTGGAGCGGGAGCTCCTACAATGAGCAGTTCTTC. Protein: CASSWSGSSYNEQFF. The chain employs TRBV5-6 and TRBJ2-1, with 8 positions matching TRBD2. Germline values: CDR1 SGHDT, CDR2 YYEEEE. CDR3 length equals 15 residues. The J segment lost 0 bases and the V segment lost 3 bases, leaving 2 bases of the junction unmatched. Full variable domain (missing parts from reference TRBV5-6 and TRBJ2-1): DAGVTQSPTHLIKTRGQQVTLRCSPKSGHDTVSWYQQALGQGPQFIFQYYEEEERQRGNFPDRFSGHQFPNYSSELNVNALLLGDSALYLCASSWSGSSYNEQFFGPGTRLTVL.

The V gene is TRBV10-3, the J gene TRBJ2-3; TRBD2 matches 7 bases. J gave up 3 bases and V 10 bases, and 7 bases lay outside the gene matches. Per germline, CDR1 ENHRY and CDR2 SYGVKD. The CDR3 has 13 residues. The CDR3 coding sequence is TGTGCCACCCGAAGGCGGGAGACAGATACGCAGTATTTT. Its translation is CATRRRETDTQYF.

The chain employs TRBV4-3 and TRBJ2-7; D gene uncertain. The CDR3 is made up of 14 amino acids. V lost 0 bases and J lost 2, with 8 bases in between. CDR1 LGHNA and CDR2 YSLEER come from the germline V gene. As DNA, the CDR3 is TGCGCCAGCAGCCAAGAGGTCAGACCCTACGAGCAGTACGTC. Amino acids: CASSQEVRPYEQYV.

The chain carries TRBV28 and TRBJ1-3, with 7 bases lining up with TRBD1. Trimming removed 6 bases from V and 2 bases from J; junction bases left unmatched: 16. CDR1 is MDHEN, CDR2 SYDVKM, per germline. CDR3 size: 18 residues. In DNA form, the CDR3 reads TGTGCCAGCAGAGAGCATGGGACAGCCCGTTGGGCTGGAAACACCATATATTTT. Its translation: CASREHGTARWAGNTIYF.

This chain links TRBV15 with TRBJ2-7; no firm D call. Germline CDR1 LNHNV, CDR2 YYDKDF (reference sequence). This CDR3 is built from 11 residues. V gave up 0 bases and J gave up 6 bases, with 3 bases separating them. The CDR3 nucleotides read TGTGCCACCAGCAGAGATCGCGAGCAGTACTTC. Residues: CATSRDREQYF.

V usage is TRBV10-1 and J usage is TRBJ2-5; no clear D gene. Germline values: CDR1 WNHNN, CDR2 SYGVQD (reference sequence). This CDR3 is built from 13 residues. Trimming cost V 2 bases and J 1 base, with 5 bases left between them. Here the CDR3 reads CASSEDFQETQYF. The CDR3 DNA reads TGCGCCAGCAGTGAGGACTTCCAAGAGACCCAGTACTTC.

This clone has more than one count but fewer than ten. V gene TRBV7-3 combines with J gene TRBJ2-1; no firm D call. The germline V gene encodes CDR1 SGHTA and CDR2 FQGTGA. The CDR3 sequence is 13 residues long. V was cut by 5 bases and J by 4 bases, with 9 bases left in between. The CDR3 nucleotides are TGTGCCAGCAGCCCCCCCGGATACAATGAGCAGTTCTTC. Its translation: CASSPPGYNEQFF.

The chain is built from TRBV5-6 and TRBJ1-4; D call uncertain. Germline V gives CDR1 SGHDT, CDR2 YYEEEE. Trimming took 4 bases from V and 8 from J, leaving 15 bases between them. The CDR3 has 14 residues. The CDR3 loop reads CASSPGRGREKLFF. The DNA of the CDR3 is TGTGCCAGCAGCCCGGGCCGGGGTAGGGAAAAACTGTTTTTT.

The chain links TRBV29-1 to TRBJ1-4; unclear D gene. In germline, CDR1 is SQVTM, CDR2 ANQGSEA. V dropped 4 bases and J dropped 5 bases, with 11 bases sitting between them. This CDR3 is built from 13 residues. The DNA for the CDR3 is TGCAGCGTTGGCATGGCAGCGAATGAAAAACTGTTTTTT. It codes for CSVGMAANEKLFF.

V gene TRBV11-2 combines with J gene TRBJ1-3, with a tentative D call TRBD1 (5 bases). Germline V gene data show CDR1 as SGHAT and CDR2 as FQNNGV. Trimming stripped 1 base from V and 0 bases from J, with 7 bases between. CDR3 length: 15 residues. The CDR3 sequence is CASSLGGFSGNTIYF. The CDR3 DNA reads as TGTGCCAGCAGCTTAGGGGGGTTCTCTGGAAACACCATATATTTT.

The rearrangement links TRBV23-1 to TRBJ2-7, with 7 positions matching TRBD2. TRBV23-1 is given ORF status, its function remaining uncertain. The CDR3 covers 15 residues. After removal of 8 bases from V and 4 bases from J, the junction contained 14 bases not matched to a gene. The CDR3 DNA sequence: TGCGCCAGCGGAACTCCGGGGGGAGAGCTGTACGAGCAGTACGTC. This encodes CASGTPGGELYEQYV.

The rearrangement uses TRBV11-3 and TRBJ2-3, with 7 positions matching TRBD1. The germline V gene has CDR1 SGHNT and CDR2 YENEEA. There are 15 residues in the CDR3. V lost 5 bases and J lost 3; bases outside the gene matches: 8. The CDR3 here is CASSPEGAGTDTQYF. CDR3 bases: TGTGCCAGCAGCCCCGAGGGGGCTGGGACAGATACGCAGTATTTT.

This clone was counted a single time. The chain uses TRBV9 and TRBJ1-6, with TRBD1 matching over 12 bases. Trimming cost V 3 bases and J 14 bases; bases outside gene matches: 12. The germline gives CDR1 SGDLS, CDR2 YYNGEE. The CDR3 loop spans 16 amino acids. The CDR3 protein is CASSDRGQGAHVTLHF. In DNA, the CDR3 is TGTGCCAGCAGCGACCGGGGACAGGGGGCCCATGTTACCCTCCACTTT.

About this clone itself: This specimen includes other DNA sequences encoding the same CDR3. This chain links TRBV4-2 with TRBJ1-5; 10 bases align to TRBD1. The V gene end was trimmed by 2 bases and the J gene end by 6 bases; junction bases not matched to a gene: 7. Germline V gives CDR1 LGHNA, CDR2 YNFKEQ. The CDR3 consists of 16 residues. The CDR3 bases are TGTGCCAGCAGCCAACCCGGGACAGGGGAGGGTCAGCCCCAGCATTTT. Protein product: CASSQPGTGEGQPQHF.